A selection of T cell receptor beta chains follows, all from one sample in a study of T cells in Graves' hyperthyroidism and ophthalmopathy. TCRdb passed the multiplex PCR reads through MiXCR, listing each CDR3 protein once. The table lists 700,000 to 850,000 distinct CDR3 sequences, just over 35% of them singletons. What was sequenced was blood. The source of these receptors is a woman aged 40 to 50 with Graves' hyperthyroidism. Each CDR3 is given with its conserved first and last residue. A D gene is named only where the DNA matches it firmly. Size is omitted from some rows. Given values are once, few, many or a class for expanded clones.

j_call v_call d_call clone_size cdr3_aa cdr3_nt
TRBJ1-5 TRBV7-9 . . CASSLAFGRGDQPQHF TGTGCCAGCAGCTTAGCGTTTGGCAGGGGCGATCAGCCCCAGCATTTT
TRBJ2-7 TRBV29-1 . . CSGGQGLAFDEQYF TGCAGCGGCGGACAGGGACTAGCTTTCGACGAGCAGTACTTC
TRBJ2-7 TRBV7-2 . . CASSSTVRPYEQYF TGTGCCAGCAGCTCCACTGTCCGCCCCTACGAGCAGTACTTC
TRBJ2-2 TRBV10-3 TRBD1 many CASGQGAPNTGELFF TGTGCCAGCGGGCAGGGGGCCCCGAACACCGGGGAGCTGTTTTTT
TRBJ1-6 TRBV7-2 . . CASSTYRRSESPLHF TGTGCCAGCAGCACCTACAGACGCTCTGAATCACCCCTCCACTTT
TRBJ1-1 TRBV7-6 . many CASSARGGYTEAFF TGTGCCAGCAGCGCGAGGGGGGGTTACACTGAAGCTTTCTTT
TRBJ2-7 TRBV7-8 . . CASSQRGQRLVYEQYF TGTGCCAGCAGCCAACGAGGACAGCGATTGGTCTACGAGCAGTACTTC
TRBJ2-5 TRBV7-2 . few CASSRETRAQETQYF TGTGCCAGCAGCCGGGAGACTAGGGCCCAAGAGACCCAGTACTTC
TRBJ2-5 TRBV20-1 TRBD2 few CSAGGGLEQYF TGCAGTGCTGGCGGGGGGCTTGAGCAGTACTTC
TRBJ1-2 TRBV4-3 . few CASSQVTGNGYTF TGCGCCAGCAGCCAAGTCACCGGGAATGGCTACACCTTC
TRBJ2-1 TRBV7-2 TRBD2 few CASSLLAGGHVVF TGTGCCAGCAGCTTACTAGCGGGAGGACACGTGGTCTTC
TRBJ1-2 TRBV4-3 . . CASSQDFLTGRKSGYTF TGCGCCAGCAGCCAAGATTTTTTAACAGGGCGGAAAAGTGGCTACACCTTC
TRBJ1-2 TRBV24-1 . . CATSDYGGQPQGYTF TGTGCCACCAGTGATTACGGAGGTCAGCCCCAGGGCTACACCTTC
TRBJ2-2 TRBV5-1 TRBD1 few CASSQGQGDRELFF TGCGCCAGCAGCCAGGGACAGGGAGATCGGGAGCTGTTTTTT
TRBJ1-2 TRBV10-2 . . CASRSLSSLYGYTF TGCGCCAGCAGAAGCCTTTCAAGTTTATATGGCTACACCTTC
TRBJ1-4 TRBV12-3/TRBV12-4 . many CASSPQGSEKLFF TGTGCCAGCAGTCCGCAGGGGAGTGAAAAACTGTTTTTT
TRBJ1-5 TRBV11-1 TRBD1 . CASSFDRGYSNQPQHF TGTGCCAGCAGCTTTGACAGGGGCTATAGCAATCAGCCCCAGCATTTT
TRBJ2-5 TRBV25-1 . . CASSATLRTVETQYF TGTGCCAGCAGTGCTACCCTACGGACAGTAGAGACCCAGTACTTC
TRBJ2-2 TRBV10-3 TRBD2 once CAISDLAGRDGELFF TGTGCCATCAGTGACCTAGCGGGAAGGGACGGGGAGCTGTTTTTT
TRBJ2-2 TRBV10-3 . . CASSPARAGELFF TGTGCCAGCAGCCCCGCTCGGGCCGGGGAGCTGTTTTTT
TRBJ2-7 TRBV7-9 TRBD2 few CASSGLAGVIVQYF TGTGCCAGCAGCGGACTAGCGGGAGTAATTGTGCAGTACTTC
TRBJ1-1 TRBV25-1 . . CASKSQGTEAFF TGTGCCAGCAAATCCCAGGGGACGGAAGCTTTCTTT
TRBJ2-1 TRBV7-9 . once CASSRPNEQFF TGTGCCAGCAGCAGGCCCAATGAGCAGTTCTTC
TRBJ2-5 TRBV10-3 TRBD2 . CAISAGGAGKTQYF TGTGCCATCAGTGCCGGGGGGGCCGGAAAGACCCAGTACTTC
TRBJ1-2 TRBV6-5 . many CASRIRRQGGYTF TGTGCCAGCAGGATCCGACGGCAAGGGGGCTACACCTTC
TRBJ1-5 TRBV7-9 TRBD1 . CASSAETGGPWPQHF TGTGCCAGCAGTGCAGAGACAGGGGGACCATGGCCCCAGCATTTT
TRBJ1-5 TRBV19 . . CASNEVGVGNQPQHF TGTGCCAGTAACGAGGTTGGGGTCGGCAATCAGCCCCAGCATTTT
TRBJ2-5 TRBV29-1 . many CSVERSGWETQYF TGCAGCGTTGAAAGGAGCGGGTGGGAGACCCAGTACTTC
TRBJ1-1 TRBV2 . few CASSEALRAGRSMNTEAFF TGTGCCAGCAGTGAAGCGCTTCGGGCAGGGAGATCGATGAACACTGAAGCTTTCTTT
TRBJ1-1 TRBV7-9 TRBD1 few CASCFTGETEAFF TGTGCCAGCTGCTTCACAGGGGAAACTGAAGCTTTCTTT
TRBJ1-2 TRBV29-1 . . CSAVGLAGYTF TGCAGCGCGGTGGGGCTAGCGGGGTACACCTTC
TRBJ1-6 TRBV12-3/TRBV12-4 TRBD1 . CASSPRQGVVSPLHF TGTGCCAGCAGTCCTCGACAGGGGGTAGTTTCACCCCTCCACTTT
TRBJ1-5 TRBV4-1 . . CASSQGDRTNQPQHF TGCGCCAGCAGCCAAGGAGACAGGACCAATCAGCCCCAGCATTTT
TRBJ2-5 TRBV29-1 . . CSVDMGQETQYF TGCAGCGTTGATATGGGGCAAGAGACCCAGTACTTC
TRBJ2-3 TRBV2 . . CASSGGSSDTQYF TGTGCCAGCAGTGGGGGCAGCTCGGATACGCAGTATTTT
TRBJ1-5 TRBV7-2 TRBD1 many CASGFGEGQPSNQPQHF TGTGCCAGCGGGTTCGGTGAGGGACAGCCAAGCAATCAGCCCCAGCATTTT
TRBJ2-5 TRBV19 . . CASTPGLRSRETQYF TGTGCCAGTACCCCGGGTCTTAGGTCACGAGAGACCCAGTACTTC
TRBJ1-2 TRBV29-1 . many CSVEDRRTLEGYTF TGCAGCGTTGAAGATCGGCGGACACTAGAAGGCTACACCTTC
TRBJ2-3 TRBV10-3 TRBD2 . CAILAGGTDTQYF TGTGCCATCCTAGCGGGAGGTACAGATACGCAGTATTTT
TRBJ1-1 TRBV20-1 . many CSANPRNTEAFF TGCAGTGCGAATCCGAGGAACACTGAAGCTTTCTTT
TRBJ2-5 TRBV7-8 . many CASSLARMYQETQYF TGTGCCAGCAGCTTAGCGCGCATGTACCAAGAGACCCAGTACTTC
TRBJ1-2 TRBV5-5 TRBD1 . CASSMTGVNYGYTF TGTGCCAGCAGCATGACAGGGGTTAACTATGGCTACACCTTC
TRBJ2-2 TRBV7-8 . few CASSLDRAGELFF TGTGCCAGCAGCTTAGACCGGGCAGGGGAGCTGTTTTTT
TRBJ1-1 TRBV4-3 . . CASSQQGLHTEAFF TGCGCCAGCAGCCAACAGGGCCTTCACACTGAAGCTTTCTTT
TRBJ2-6 TRBV2 . many CASSTTGTAGANVLTF TGTGCCAGCAGTACCACCGGGACGGCGGGGGCCAACGTCCTGACTTTC
TRBJ2-2 TRBV24-1 . few CATSPGLGLLGELFF TGTGCCACTTCTCCCGGACTGGGCCTACTCGGGGAGCTGTTTTTT